Listed below are T cell receptor beta chains from one sample, sequenced in a study of beta chain features in type 1 diabetes. Measured with immunoSEQ multiplex PCR; TCRdb has only the in-frame clones, and not every one. This sample has under 350,000 clones, with around 24% found just once. The sequencing sample was made of naive CD4+ T cells from blood. The source of these receptors is a woman aged 30 to 39 with type 1 diabetes. Each CDR3 is given with its conserved first and last residue. The order of the fields is clone size, J gene, V gene, D gene, CDR3 protein, CDR3 DNA. D genes are given only for firm matches. Only some rows state a clone size, as once, few, many or a class for expanded clones.

abundance: -; j_gene: TRBJ1-2; v_gene: TRBV18; d_gene: -; CDR3aa: CASSGQDYGYTF; CDR3nt: TGTGCCAGCTCAGGGCAGGACTATGGCTACACCTTC
abundance: few; j_gene: TRBJ1-1; v_gene: TRBV9; d_gene: -; CDR3aa: CASSPFGELVTEAFF; CDR3nt: TGTGCCAGCAGCCCCTTCGGGGAGTTAGTGACTGAAGCTTTCTTT
abundance: few; j_gene: TRBJ2-1; v_gene: TRBV7-9; d_gene: TRBD2; CDR3aa: CASSSLAGPYNEQFF; CDR3nt: TGTGCCAGCAGTTCACTAGCGGGGCCTTACAATGAGCAGTTCTTC
abundance: -; j_gene: TRBJ2-7; v_gene: TRBV7-9; d_gene: TRBD2; CDR3aa: CASRELAGGYEQYF; CDR3nt: TGTGCCAGCAGAGAACTAGCGGGAGGGTACGAGCAGTACTTC
abundance: -; j_gene: TRBJ2-7; v_gene: TRBV14; d_gene: TRBD1; CDR3aa: CASSQGQGAHEQYF; CDR3nt: TGTGCCAGCAGCCAAGGACAGGGGGCCCACGAGCAGTACTTC
abundance: -; j_gene: TRBJ2-3; v_gene: TRBV30; d_gene: TRBD2; CDR3aa: CAWSPGLETQYF; CDR3nt: TGTGCCTGGAGCCCGGGACTAGAAACGCAGTATTTT
abundance: few; j_gene: TRBJ2-1; v_gene: TRBV7-6; d_gene: TRBD2; CDR3aa: CASSQASGLWQQFF; CDR3nt: TGTGCCAGCAGCCAGGCTAGCGGCCTTTGGCAGCAGTTCTTC
abundance: -; j_gene: TRBJ1-1; v_gene: TRBV7-8; d_gene: -; CDR3aa: CASSFRDTPNTEAFF; CDR3nt: TGTGCCAGCAGCTTTCGGGACACACCAAACACTGAAGCTTTCTTT
abundance: few; j_gene: TRBJ1-5; v_gene: TRBV4-2; d_gene: -; CDR3aa: CASSQDRGLDTPQHF; CDR3nt: TGTGCCAGCAGCCAAGATAGAGGACTAGATACGCCCCAGCATTTT
abundance: -; j_gene: TRBJ2-5; v_gene: TRBV28; d_gene: TRBD2; CDR3aa: CASSSGGAETQYF; CDR3nt: TGTGCCAGCAGCTCGGGAGGAGCAGAGACCCAGTACTTC
abundance: -; j_gene: TRBJ2-5; v_gene: TRBV11-2; d_gene: TRBD1; CDR3aa: CASSPWDRGRGETQYF; CDR3nt: TGTGCCAGCAGCCCCTGGGACAGGGGGCGCGGGGAGACCCAGTACTTC
abundance: -; j_gene: TRBJ1-1; v_gene: TRBV29-1; d_gene: -; CDR3aa: CTGGGAFF; CDR3nt: TGCACGGGTGGAGGGGCTTTCTTT
abundance: -; j_gene: TRBJ1-5; v_gene: TRBV15; d_gene: -; CDR3aa: CATSPVSYSNQPQHF; CDR3nt: TGTGCCACCAGCCCGGTGTCTTATAGCAATCAGCCCCAGCATTTT
abundance: -; j_gene: TRBJ2-2; v_gene: TRBV5-1; d_gene: TRBD2; CDR3aa: CASSSGLAGARELFF; CDR3nt: TGCGCCAGCAGTTCGGGACTAGCGGGAGCGAGAGAGCTGTTTTTT
abundance: few; j_gene: TRBJ2-7; v_gene: TRBV7-9; d_gene: TRBD2; CDR3aa: CASSLDLAGYEQYF; CDR3nt: TGTGCCAGCAGCTTAGATCTAGCGGGCTACGAGCAGTACTTC
abundance: -; j_gene: TRBJ2-7; v_gene: TRBV15; d_gene: TRBD2; CDR3aa: CATSNSVSGGSYEQYF; CDR3nt: TGTGCCACCAGCAATTCGGTTAGCGGGGGCTCCTACGAGCAGTACTTC
abundance: -; j_gene: TRBJ2-7; v_gene: TRBV29-1; d_gene: -; CDR3aa: CSVEAHYEQYF; CDR3nt: TGCAGCGTTGAAGCCCACTACGAGCAGTACTTC
abundance: -; j_gene: TRBJ2-3; v_gene: TRBV6-6; d_gene: TRBD1; CDR3aa: CASRRTGETRSGQYF; CDR3nt: TGTGCCAGCAGGAGGACAGGGGAAACGCGATCCGGGCAGTATTTT
abundance: -; j_gene: TRBJ2-1; v_gene: TRBV9; d_gene: TRBD2; CDR3aa: CASSLTSGQIYNEQFF; CDR3nt: TGTGCCAGCAGCCTGACTAGCGGGCAGATCTACAATGAGCAGTTCTTC
abundance: few; j_gene: TRBJ2-5; v_gene: TRBV27; d_gene: -; CDR3aa: CASSVRGQETQYF; CDR3nt: TGTGCCAGCAGCGTCCGGGGCCAAGAGACCCAGTACTTC
abundance: few; j_gene: TRBJ2-7; v_gene: TRBV29-1; d_gene: -; CDR3aa: CSVGGHTTYEQYF; CDR3nt: TGCAGCGTTGGGGGCCATACCACCTACGAGCAGTACTTC
abundance: -; j_gene: TRBJ2-2; v_gene: TRBV9; d_gene: -; CDR3aa: CASSVRTLTNTGELFF; CDR3nt: TGTGCCAGCAGCGTGAGGACTTTGACCAACACCGGGGAGCTGTTTTTT
abundance: few; j_gene: TRBJ1-5; v_gene: TRBV21-1; d_gene: -; CDR3aa: CASTPVNNQPQHF; CDR3nt: TGTGCCAGCACCCCAGTAAACAATCAGCCCCAGCATTTT
abundance: -; j_gene: TRBJ2-1; v_gene: TRBV5-1; d_gene: -; CDR3aa: CASSLGTFSYNEQFF; CDR3nt: TGCGCCAGCAGCTTGGGGACATTCTCCTACAATGAGCAGTTCTTC
abundance: few; j_gene: TRBJ2-7; v_gene: TRBV11-2; d_gene: -; CDR3aa: CASSLSRGSYEQYF; CDR3nt: TGTGCCAGCAGCTTATCTAGGGGGTCCTACGAGCAGTACTTC
abundance: -; j_gene: TRBJ1-1; v_gene: TRBV7-3; d_gene: -; CDR3aa: CASSLHSNTEAFF; CDR3nt: TGTGCCAGCAGCTTGCACAGCAACACTGAAGCTTTCTTT
abundance: -; j_gene: TRBJ2-7; v_gene: TRBV15; d_gene: TRBD2; CDR3aa: CATSTRRTGGPGEQYF; CDR3nt: TGTGCCACCAGCACCAGGCGAACGGGAGGGCCAGGAGAGCAGTACTTC
abundance: -; j_gene: TRBJ1-2; v_gene: TRBV28; d_gene: -; CDR3aa: CASTLQGPDNYGYTF; CDR3nt: TGTGCCAGCACCCTACAGGGACCGGATAACTATGGCTACACCTTC
abundance: few; j_gene: TRBJ2-2; v_gene: TRBV4-2; d_gene: -; CDR3aa: CASLGQFTGELFF; CDR3nt: TGTGCCAGCCTAGGACAGTTCACCGGGGAGCTGTTTTTT